Following are 15 T cell receptor beta chains from one sample sequenced in a study of blood T cell repertoires in COVID-19. Sequencing used immunoSEQ multiplex PCR; TCRdb keeps in-frame clones, though not all of them. The profile shows roughly 200,000 clones, roughly nine tenths of them singletons. Sequenced: peripheral blood. The source is a man aged 40-50 years with acute or convalescent COVID-19.

V gene TRBV2 combines with J gene TRBJ2-5; 7 bases map to TRBD1. CDR3 length: 14 amino acids. The V segment lost 2 bases and the J segment 5 bases; nucleotides outside the gene matches: 5. CDR1 and CDR2 from the germline V gene are SNHLY and FYNNEI. This chain's CDR3 is CASSENRGGETQYF. The CDR3 DNA is TGTGCCAGCAGTGAAAACAGGGGTGGGGAGACCCAGTACTTC.

This clone turned up a few times. Here the CDR3 DNA reads TGTGCCTGGAGTCGCTTAGCCTATGGCTACACCTTC. Translation gives CAWSRLAYGYTF. V gene TRBV30 combines with J gene TRBJ1-2; D call uncertain. V lost 2 bases to trimming and J lost 4 bases, with 8 bases between them. Germline V CDR1 and CDR2: GTSNPN, SVGIG (reference sequence). The CDR3 spans 12 residues.

V and J are TRBV3-1 (or the pseudogene TRBV3-2) and TRBJ2-7; perhaps TRBD1 as D (6 bases). V lost 3 bases and J 3 bases, leaving 12 bases between the germline ends. From germline, CDR1 is LGHDT and CDR2 YNNKEL (reference sequence). The CDR3 contains 14 residues. CDR3 DNA sequence: TGTGCCAGCAGCCATCGACAGGCGAACTACGAGCAGTACTTC. This sequence encodes CASSHRQANYEQYF.

The CDR3 DNA sequence: TGTGCCACCGAACAGTGGGGGGGAGATGGCTACACCTTC. Amino acid sequence: CATEQWGGDGYTF. This sequence joins TRBV7-9 and TRBJ1-2, with D possibly TRBD1 on 5 matching bases. The CDR3 extends over 13 amino acids. Trimming took 10 bases from V and 6 from J, leaving 18 bases between them. Germline V gene lookup returns CDR1 SEHNR and CDR2 FQNEAQ (reference sequence).

CDR3 DNA sequence: TGTGCCAGCAGCTCCTACAGGGGGACCTCCTACGAGCAGTACTTC. Protein: CASSSYRGTSYEQYF. J is TRBJ2-7 and V is TRBV5-4; 8 positions match TRBD1. This CDR3 has 15 amino acids. The germline V gene encodes CDR1 SGHNT and CDR2 YYREEE (reference sequence). Losses at the gene ends were 3 bases for V and 0 bases for J; bases not matched to a gene: 5.

This sequence joins TRBV30 and TRBJ2-7; 8 bases fit TRBD2. The J segment lost 6 bases and the V segment lost 2 bases, leaving 6 bases of the junction unmatched. Germline V CDR1 and CDR2: GTSNPN, SVGIG (reference sequence). This CDR3 contains 13 residues. CDR3 protein: CAWSKGLEGEQYF. CDR3 DNA: TGTGCCTGGAGTAAGGGACTAGAAGGCGAGCAGTACTTC.

This rearrangement joins TRBV9 to TRBJ1-3; tentatively, D is TRBD1 (5 bases). CDR1 is SGDLS, CDR2 YYNGEE, per germline. CDR3 length: 15 residues. Trimming cost V 1 base and J 4 bases, with 12 bases left between them. The CDR3 is CASSVLAGPGNTIYF. The CDR3 DNA is TGTGCCAGCAGCGTATTGGCAGGGCCCGGAAACACCATATATTTT.

The CDR3 protein is CASSEGQAPYGYTF. DNA of the CDR3: TGCGCCAGCAGCGAAGGACAGGCCCCCTATGGCTACACCTTC. V and J are TRBV5-1 and TRBJ1-2, with 7 bases matching TRBD1. Germline V lookup: CDR1 SGHRS, CDR2 YFSETQ. Trimming removed 4 bases from V and 4 bases from J; junction bases left unmatched: 7. This CDR3 contains 14 residues.

This chain joins TRBV5-3 and TRBJ1-5; a weak D match, TRBD1 (5 bases). TRBV5-3 is noted as an ORF with a role that remains uncertain. Between the trimmed V and J ends, which lost 0 bases and 3 bases, there was a span of 19 bases. The CDR3 is 18 residues long. DNA of the CDR3: TGTGCCAGAAGCTTGGAGGTACAGGATAAGGGGTACAATCAGCCCCAGCATTTT. It is translated as CARSLEVQDKGYNQPQHF.

This clone was seen a single time. The chain couples TRBV6-6 to TRBJ2-5; no clear D gene. V dropped 4 bases and J dropped 5 bases, with 8 bases sitting between them. CDR3 length: 12 amino acids. From germline, CDR1 is MNHNY and CDR2 SVGAGI (reference sequence). The CDR3 DNA is TGTGCCAGCAGTTTAACAGTCGAGACCCAGTACTTC. Protein: CASSLTVETQYF.

This chain joins TRBV9 and TRBJ2-3, with 7 bases aligning to TRBD2. The CDR3 extends over 16 amino acids. V gave up 0 bases and J gave up 2 bases; unmatched junction bases: 6. From germline, CDR1 is SGDLS and CDR2 YYNGEE. The CDR3: CASSVGGEGLTDTQYF. CDR3 bases: TGTGCCAGCAGCGTAGGTGGGGAGGGCCTCACAGATACGCAGTATTTT.

The rearrangement joins TRBV24-1 to TRBJ2-2, with TRBD1 as a possible D gene (6 bases). Trimming took off 3 bases at V and 6 bases at J, with 16 bases between the two ends. The CDR3 runs to 16 residues. CDR1 and CDR2 (germline): KGHDR, SFDVKD. The CDR3 coding sequence is TGTGCCACCAGTGATCCGACGACAGGTGGGGCCGGGGAGCTGTTTTTT. Amino acids: CATSDPTTGGAGELFF.

V and J are TRBV5-1 and TRBJ2-7; 9 positions match TRBD2. The CDR3 totals 15 residues. Germline V gene sequence: CDR1 SGHRS, CDR2 YFSETQ. V lost 4 bases, J lost 2 bases, and 7 bases stayed unmatched. DNA of the CDR3: TGCGCCAGCAGCCCGCGGGAGGGTCCAGCCTACGAGCAGTACTTC. The encoded protein is CASSPREGPAYEQYF.

This clone was recorded a few times. The J gene is TRBJ1-6, the V gene TRBV6-1; TRBD1 is a possible D gene (5 bases). This CDR3 comprises 14 residues. V lost 3 bases, J lost 7 bases, and 10 bases lay in between. CDR1 is MNHNS and CDR2 is SASEGT in the germline V gene. CDR3 DNA: TGTGCCAGCAGTGATAGGCAGGGAAATTCACCCCTCCACTTT. It is translated as CASSDRQGNSPLHF.

The chain employs TRBV7-2 and TRBJ1-1; D gene uncertain. The CDR3 length is 14 residues. V lost 3 bases to trimming and J lost 2 bases, with 10 bases between them. Germline CDR1 is SGHTA and CDR2 is FQGNSA. The CDR3 region is CASSFMTPNTEAFF. CDR3 bases: TGTGCCAGCAGCTTTATGACACCTAACACTGAAGCTTTCTTT. Drawing the rest from reference TRBV7-2 and TRBJ1-1, the complete variable domain is GAGVSQSPSNKVTEKGKDVELRCDPISGHTALYWYRQSLGQGLEFLIYFQGNSAPDKSGLPSDRFSAERTGGSVSTLTIQRTQQEDSAVYLCASSFMTPNTEAFFGQGTRLTVV.